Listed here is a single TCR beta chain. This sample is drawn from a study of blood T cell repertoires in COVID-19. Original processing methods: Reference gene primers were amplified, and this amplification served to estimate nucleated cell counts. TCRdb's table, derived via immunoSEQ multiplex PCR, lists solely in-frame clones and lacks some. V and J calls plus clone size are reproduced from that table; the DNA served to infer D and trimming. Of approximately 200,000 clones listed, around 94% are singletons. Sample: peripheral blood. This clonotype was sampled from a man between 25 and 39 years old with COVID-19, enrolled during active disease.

CDR3 sequence: CASSYGQDRRYEQYF. CDR3 coding DNA: TGTGCCAGCAGTTATGGTCAGGACAGGAGATACGAGCAGTACTTC. The rearrangement joins TRBV6-2 or TRBV6-3 to TRBJ2-7; 7 bases map to TRBD1. Per germline, CDR1 MNHEY and CDR2 SVGEGT. J gave up 4 bases and V 3 bases, and 9 bases lay outside the gene matches. CDR3 length equals 15 residues.